The rows below give T cell receptor beta chains drawn from one sample of a study of long-term antiretroviral therapy in people with HIV. Here immunoSEQ multiplex PCR was the method, and the copy in TCRdb shows in-frame clones only, minus some. The table shows 24,000 or so clones, with over 85% occurring only once. The source was unsorted PBMCs, collected less than 5 years after starting antiretroviral therapy. These receptors all stem from a woman between 45 and 65 years old with HIV. Each CDR3 is given with its conserved first and last residue. Fields, in order: V gene, J gene, clone size, D gene, CDR3 protein, CDR3 DNA. The D gene is left open where the match is weak. The size field is filled for only some rows; it gives once, few, many or a size class.

>TRBV6-5|TRBJ1-2|once|TRBD1
CATQGVNYGYTF
TGTGCCACCCAGGGGGTTAACTATGGCTACACCTTC
>TRBV12-5|TRBJ2-2|NA|NA
CASGLQGTGELFF
TGTGCTAGTGGTTTACAAGGGACCGGGGAGCTGTTTTTT
>TRBV29-1|TRBJ1-5|NA|TRBD1
CSVATGGGEQPQHF
TGCAGCGTAGCGACAGGGGGCGGCGAACAGCCCCAGCATTTT
>TRBV7-9|TRBJ1-1|NA|NA
CASNLRSGAEAFF
TGTGCCAGCAATCTGAGGTCTGGGGCTGAAGCTTTCTTT
>TRBV25-1|TRBJ1-6|NA|NA
CASSEVGASPLHF
TGTGCCAGCAGTGAGGTAGGGGCCTCACCCCTCCACTTT
>TRBV5-1|TRBJ2-2|NA|NA
CASSFLLEGRNAGELFF
TGCGCCAGCAGCTTTTTACTGGAGGGGCGGAATGCCGGGGAGCTGTTTTTT
>TRBV15|TRBJ2-6|NA|TRBD2
CATSRGGAGANVLTF
TGTGCCACCAGCAGGGGGGGGGCTGGGGCCAACGTCCTGACTTTC
>TRBV7-9|TRBJ2-7|NA|NA
CASSLSEVHEQYF
TGTGCCAGCAGCTTATCAGAGGTCCACGAGCAGTACTTC
>TRBV10-1|TRBJ2-5|NA|TRBD2
CASTRLGLAGRWGRYF
TGCGCCAGCACCCGGCTTGGACTAGCGGGAAGGTGGGGGCGGTACTTC
>TRBV5-4|TRBJ2-3|NA|NA
CASSFGTDTQYF
TGTGCCAGCAGCTTTGGCACAGATACGCAGTATTTT
>TRBV7-3|TRBJ2-1|NA|NA
CASSLMAEYNEQFF
TGTGCCAGCAGCTTAATGGCTGAGTACAATGAGCAGTTCTTC
>TRBV28|TRBJ2-7|NA|NA
CASSPQDTYEQYF
TGTGCCAGCAGTCCTCAAGACACTTACGAGCAGTACTTC
>TRBV28|TRBJ1-4|NA|NA
CASRMRGWDEKLFF
TGTGCCAGTCGGATGAGGGGGTGGGATGAAAAACTGTTTTTT
>TRBV9|TRBJ2-7|NA|TRBD1
CASSASLTGVGYEQYF
TGTGCCAGCAGCGCATCCCTGACAGGGGTGGGATACGAGCAGTACTTC
>TRBV9|TRBJ2-1|NA|TRBD2
CASSVVGGGLAGRNEQFF
TGTGCCAGCAGCGTAGTAGGGGGGGGACTAGCGGGGAGGAATGAGCAGTTCTTC
>TRBV19|TRBJ2-2|NA|NA
CASSTGQHTGELFF
TGTGCCAGTAGTACCGGACAGCACACCGGGGAGCTGTTTTTT
>TRBV5-8|TRBJ2-7|once|NA
CASSLGGTNLPYEQYF
TGTGCCAGCAGCTTGGGGGGCACTAACTTACCCTACGAGCAGTACTTC
>TRBV4-1|TRBJ2-7|NA|NA
CASSVWGTYEQYF
TGCGCCAGCAGCGTATGGGGGACATACGAGCAGTACTTC
>TRBV19|TRBJ1-5|NA|NA
CASRSWQGNQPQHF
TGTGCCAGTAGATCGTGGCAGGGTAATCAGCCCCAGCATTTT
>TRBV2|TRBJ2-7|NA|TRBD1
CASGGGTGGFEQYF
TGTGCCAGCGGAGGTGGGACAGGGGGTTTCGAGCAGTACTTC
>TRBV27|TRBJ1-5|NA|TRBD1
CASKQGAYQPQHF
TGTGCCAGCAAGCAGGGGGCTTATCAGCCCCAGCATTTT
>TRBV7-9|TRBJ2-3|NA|TRBD2
CASSAGLAGGPDTQYF
TGTGCCAGCAGCGCCGGACTAGCGGGAGGTCCAGATACGCAGTATTTT
>TRBV7-4|TRBJ1-5|NA|NA
CASSLSSRNQPQHF
TGTGCCAGCAGCTTATCGAGCCGCAATCAGCCCCAGCATTTT
>TRBV5-4|TRBJ2-2|NA|NA
CASSLGFASANTGELFF
TGTGCCAGCAGTTTGGGCTTTGCAAGCGCGAACACCGGGGAGCTGTTTTTT
>TRBV19|TRBJ2-3|once|NA
CASSKLATDTQYF
TGTGCCAGTAGCAAACTAGCAACAGATACGCAGTATTTT
>TRBV5-1|TRBJ1-3|NA|NA
CASRLDSSSGNTIYF
TGCGCCAGCAGACTAGACAGCAGCTCTGGAAACACCATATATTTT
>TRBV5-1|TRBJ2-7|NA|TRBD2
CASSLTIAGAEEQYF
TGCGCCAGCAGCTTAACGATAGCGGGAGCTGAAGAGCAGTACTTC
>TRBV28|TRBJ1-2|NA|NA
CASSFGMGQYGYTF
TGTGCCAGCAGTTTTGGGATGGGGCAATATGGCTACACCTTC